A single sample gave rise to the 18 T cell receptor beta chains below, sequenced in a study of beta chain features in type 1 diabetes. Expressed TCRB transcripts were sequenced, since all the RNA that had been isolated was reverse transcribed. Assay used: immunoSEQ multiplex PCR; TCRdb lists only in-frame clones, some missing. The repertoire has more than 300,000 clones, 8% of them found once; the top ten carry under 0.5%. Material for sequencing was central memory CD4+ T cells from blood. These receptor sequences come from a woman aged 18-35 years in good health.

In this sample, this clone turned up a few times. A much bigger clone sits one base away, suggesting this may be a read error. The J gene is TRBJ2-7, the V gene TRBV11-2; D is perhaps TRBD1 or TRBD2 (6 bases each). This CDR3 has 12 residues. V lost 6 bases and J lost 3, with 9 bases in between. From germline, CDR1 is SGHAT and CDR2 FQNNGV. The CDR3 region is CASSGGGYEQYF. The CDR3 nucleotides are TGTGCCAGCAGTGGAGGGGGCTACGAGCAGTACTTC. The entire variable domain, with the rest obtained from reference TRBV11-2 and TRBJ2-7, is as follows: EAGVAQSPRYKIIEKRQSVAFWCNPISGHATLYWYQQILGQGPKLLIQFQNNGVVDDSQLPKDRFSAERLKGVDSTLKIQPAKLEDSAVYLCASSGGGYEQYFGPGTRLTVT.

This clone was counted between two and nine times. The chain carries TRBV7-9 and TRBJ1-2, with unresolved D. CDR1 is SEHNR and CDR2 is FQNEAQ in the germline V gene (reference sequence). V dropped 5 bases and J dropped 0 bases, with 7 bases sitting between them. This CDR3 has 13 residues. The CDR3 reads CASSLKSNYGYTF. The CDR3 nucleotides are TGTGCCAGCAGCCTTAAATCTAACTATGGCTACACCTTC.

This clone was detected only a few times. This sequence joins TRBV7-8 and TRBJ1-2; 8 positions agree with TRBD1. Unmatched junction bases numbered 5, after V lost 4 bases and J lost 4 bases. In germline, CDR1 is SGHVS, CDR2 FQNEAQ. The CDR3 contains 14 residues. The CDR3: CASSSQTGVYGYTF. The CDR3 DNA sequence: TGTGCCAGCAGCTCCCAGACAGGGGTCTATGGCTACACCTTC.

The chain combines TRBV7-3 with TRBJ2-1; D is possibly TRBD2 (5 bases). V gave up 0 bases and J gave up 6 bases, with 6 bases separating them. CDR3 length: 13 residues. The germline gives CDR1 SGHTA, CDR2 FQGTGA. CDR3 coding DNA: TGTGCCAGCAGCTTAACTAGCGTCAATGAGCAGTTCTTC. Translation gives CASSLTSVNEQFF. Complete variable domain (other parts from reference TRBV7-3 and TRBJ2-1): GAGVSQTPSNKVTEKGKYVELRCDPISGHTALYWYRQSLGQGPEFLIYFQGTGAADDSGLPNDRFFAVRPEGSVSTLKIQRTERGDSAVYLCASSLTSVNEQFFGPGTRLTVL.

The gene calls are TRBV29-1 and TRBJ1-2; perhaps TRBD1 as D (5 bases). Between the trimmed V and J ends, which lost 4 bases and 10 bases, there was a span of 16 bases. The germline V gene encodes CDR1 SQVTM and CDR2 ANQGSEA. This CDR3 comprises 12 residues. DNA of the CDR3: TGCAGCGTTGTGGTAAAGGGGAGGGACTACACCTTC. This codes for CSVVVKGRDYTF.

This sequence joins TRBV6-5 and TRBJ1-1, with 7 bases lining up with TRBD1. The V gene's germline CDR1 is MNHEY and CDR2 SVGAGI. The CDR3 is made up of 15 amino acids. The trim removed 6 bases at V and 4 bases at J, leaving 11 bases unmatched. The CDR3 coding sequence is TGTGCCAGCAGCCTCCGGCGGGACAGACCCACTGAAGCTTTCTTT. Amino acid sequence: CASSLRRDRPTEAFF.

The rearrangement joins TRBV4-2 to TRBJ2-5; maybe TRBD1 (5 bases). This CDR3 has 17 amino acids. Germline lookup yields CDR1 LGHNA and CDR2 YNFKEQ. Trimming took off 0 bases at V and 2 bases at J, with 16 bases between the two ends. The CDR3, as DNA: TGTGCCAGCAGCCAAGATTGGGCTAGGGGATTGCAAGAGACCCAGTACTTC. Translated: CASSQDWARGLQETQYF.

This clone was seen only a few times. The rearrangement links TRBV10-2 to TRBJ1-1; D perhaps matches TRBD1 (6 bases). The germline gives CDR1 WSHSY, CDR2 SAAADI. The CDR3 is made up of 16 amino acids. V lost 6 bases, J lost 1 base, and 18 bases lay in between. CDR3 DNA: TGCGCCAGCAGGAATCCTGTGGGGGGCCCGAACACTGAAGCTTTCTTT. It encodes CASRNPVGGPNTEAFF.

This clone was seen a handful of times. V is TRBV7-9 and J is TRBJ1-4; 9 positions match TRBD1. Germline values: CDR1 SEHNR, CDR2 FQNEAQ (reference sequence). V gave up 5 bases and J gave up 5 bases; unmatched junction bases: 6. This CDR3 region has 15 residues. Here the CDR3 DNA reads TGTGCCAGCAGCGCGCAACAGGGGGCCAATGAAAAACTGTTTTTT. Its translation is CASSAQQGANEKLFF.

This clone was picked up many times. This chain joins TRBV6-5 and TRBJ2-1; D perhaps matches TRBD1 (6 bases). The germline V gene encodes CDR1 MNHEY and CDR2 SVGAGI. V lost 4 bases to trimming and J lost 8 bases, with 18 bases between them. The length of the CDR3 is 15 residues. CDR3 sequence reads: CASSLQQGGSYEQFF. CDR3 bases: TGTGCCAGCAGTTTACAACAGGGTGGGTCCTATGAGCAGTTCTTC.

This clone has a handful of counts. The J gene is TRBJ2-1, the V gene TRBV28, with D unresolved. V gave up 5 bases and J gave up 4 bases, with 15 bases separating them. Germline V CDR1 and CDR2: MDHEN, SYDVKM. CDR3 size: 15 residues. The chain's CDR3 is CASSLPRQGYNEQFF. CDR3 bases: TGTGCCAGCAGTCTTCCCCGCCAAGGGTACAATGAGCAGTTCTTC.

This clone has just a few counts. The CDR3 bases are TGTGCCAGCAGCCGATACCTAACCGGGACAGGGGACGAGCAGTTCTTC. Residues: CASSRYLTGTGDEQFF. V gene TRBV7-6 combines with J gene TRBJ2-1; 10 nucleotides match TRBD1. Germline V gene data show CDR1 as SGHVS and CDR2 as FNYEAQ. Trimming cost V 5 bases and J 10 bases; bases outside gene matches: 14. This CDR3 has 16 residues.

The sample holds a few counts of this clone. The gene calls are TRBV15 and TRBJ1-5, with no clear D. Germline values: CDR1 LNHNV, CDR2 YYDKDF (reference sequence). This CDR3 contains 16 residues. Trimming stripped 0 bases from V and 6 bases from J, with 15 bases between. CDR3 protein: CATSRDIQAAGQPQHF. For the CDR3, the DNA is TGTGCCACCAGCAGAGATATCCAGGCGGCGGGTCAGCCCCAGCATTTT.

This clone was counted only a few times. The chain couples TRBV7-9 to TRBJ2-5; TRBD2 agrees at 13 bases. Germline CDR1 is SEHNR and CDR2 is FQNEAQ (reference sequence). J gave up 7 bases and V 1 base, and 3 bases lay outside the gene matches. The CDR3 runs 15 residues. In DNA, the CDR3 is TGTGCCAGCAGCTTAGGGACTAGCGGGAGAGGGACCCAGTACTTC. It specifies CASSLGTSGRGTQYF.

This clone was seen only once. The J gene is TRBJ1-2, the V gene TRBV7-9; TRBD1 aligns across 10 bases. This CDR3 has 14 residues. Trimming cost V 7 bases and J 8 bases; bases outside gene matches: 10. Germline V gives CDR1 SEHNR, CDR2 FQNEAQ (reference sequence). The CDR3 reads CASTSGTGARGYTF. The CDR3 DNA reads as TGTGCCAGCACCTCCGGGACAGGGGCGAGGGGCTACACCTTC. Complete variable domain (other parts from reference TRBV7-9 and TRBJ1-2): DTGVSQNPRHKITKRGQNVTFRCDPISEHNRLYWYRQTLGQGPEFLTYFQNEAQLEKSRLLSDRFSAERPKGSFSTLEIQRTEQGDSAMYLCASTSGTGARGYTFGSGTRLTVV.

This clone was counted between two and nine times. The same CDR3 arises from other DNA sequences in this sample as well. The chain carries TRBV6-5 and TRBJ1-2; D unresolved. Trimming shortened V by 0 bases and J by 8 bases, and 10 bases separated the two germline ends. CDR1 and CDR2 (germline): MNHEY, SVGAGI. This CDR3 region has 13 residues. CDR3 coding DNA: TGTGCCAGCAGTTACTCAGCCGGGAGGGGCTACACCTTC. Translation: CASSYSAGRGYTF.

V usage is TRBV29-1 and J usage is TRBJ1-1, with D uncertain. This CDR3 is 12 amino acids long. Germline CDR1 and CDR2: SQVTM and ANQGSEA. The V end lost 7 bases, the J end lost 1 base, and 10 bases lay between the germline ends. CDR3 nucleotide sequence: TGCAGCGCCGAGTCCCCGAACACTGAAGCTTTCTTT. This gives the protein CSAESPNTEAFF.

In its sample, this clone was seen a few times. The V and J genes are TRBV6-6 and TRBJ1-5; D might be TRBD1 (6 bases). CDR1 is MNHNY and CDR2 is SVGAGI in the germline V gene (reference sequence). Trimming shortened V by 0 bases and J by 1 base, and 10 bases separated the two germline ends. CDR3 length: 16 amino acids. CDR3 coding DNA: TGTGCCAGCAGTTACTCGGGGGGGGCGAGCAATCAGCCCCAGCATTTT. The encoded protein is CASSYSGGASNQPQHF.